The 20 T cell receptor beta chains reported below all come from one sample, sequenced in a study of OX40 agonist ivuxolimab in advanced cancers. Here immunoSEQ multiplex PCR was the method, and the copy in TCRdb shows in-frame clones only, minus some. This repertoire shows some 99,000 clones, around nine tenths found once; its top ten account for approximately 0.49%. The material was CD4+ or CD8+ T cells sorted from blood, obtained in a trial of the OX40 agonist ivuxolimab. The receptors were sampled from an adult with an advanced solid tumor such as melanoma, head and neck, liver or kidney cancer.

The chain carries TRBV7-6 and TRBJ2-3; no clear D. Germline CDR1 SGHVS, CDR2 FNYEAQ. The CDR3 has 12 residues. V shed 5 bases and J shed 6 bases, with 9 bases lying between them. CDR3 residues: CASSPQRDTQYF. In DNA, the CDR3 is TGTGCCAGCAGCCCCCAGCGCGATACGCAGTATTTT.

This clone was seen a few times. The chain employs TRBV14 and TRBJ2-4, with TRBD1 matching 8 bases. Germline V gene data show CDR1 as SGHDN and CDR2 as FVKESK. Trimming removed 0 bases from V and 4 bases from J; junction bases left unmatched: 5. This CDR3 spans 16 amino acids. CDR3 coding DNA: TGTGCCAGCAGCCAAGAGTGGACAGGGACTAAAAACATTCAGTACTTC. This codes for CASSQEWTGTKNIQYF.

The rearrangement uses TRBV19 and TRBJ2-3; D is uncertain. The CDR3 spans 14 residues. Trimming shortened V by 6 bases and J by 4 bases, and 14 bases separated the two germline ends. Germline V gives CDR1 LNHDA, CDR2 SQIVND (reference sequence). CDR3 sequence reads: CASRSPRDSDTQYF. CDR3 in DNA: TGTGCCAGTAGGAGCCCTAGAGATTCAGATACGCAGTATTTT.

The DNA of the CDR3 is TGCGCCAGCAGCGACGGACAGGCTGCAACTAATGAAAAACTGTTTTTT. This sequence encodes CASSDGQAATNEKLFF. The chain uses TRBV5-1 and TRBJ1-4; 7 positions agree with TRBD1. In germline, CDR1 is SGHRS, CDR2 YFSETQ. Trimming removed 4 bases from V and 0 bases from J; junction bases left unmatched: 6. CDR3 length: 16 residues.

This clone was found once. This rearrangement joins TRBV2 to TRBJ2-7; TRBD1 matches 7 bases. The CDR3 sequence is 12 residues long. The junction had 7 bases not matched to a gene; V was cut back by 9 bases and J by 5 bases. Germline CDR1 reads SNHLY; CDR2 reads FYNNEI. The CDR3 coding sequence is TGTGCCAGTAGGGACAGACGGGACGAGCAGTACTTC. Its protein is CASRDRRDEQYF.

The genes are TRBV5-1 and TRBJ1-1; D might be TRBD1 (6 bases). The CDR3 runs 14 residues. Germline CDR1 and CDR2: SGHRS and YFSETQ. Trimming pared 1 base from V and 3 bases from J, leaving 10 bases between. The CDR3 DNA follows: TGCGCCAGCAGCTTGTTACAGGGAGACACTGAAGCTTTCTTT. It encodes CASSLLQGDTEAFF.

The CDR3 DNA is TGTGCCAGCAGCTTACGGACATTAGCTGGGGAGGCGCAGTACTTC. It specifies CASSLRTLAGEAQYF. The chain recombines TRBV5-6 with TRBJ2-7, with D maybe TRBD2 (6 bases). V was cut by 2 bases and J by 9 bases, with 21 bases left in between. The germline V gene encodes CDR1 SGHDT and CDR2 YYEEEE. The CDR3 is 15 amino acids. Using reference TRBV5-6 and TRBJ2-7 for the parts outside the CDR3, the full variable domain is DAGVTQSPTHLIKTRGQQVTLRCSPKSGHDTVSWYQQALGQGPQFIFQYYEEEERQRGNFPDRFSGHQFPNYSSELNVNALLLGDSALYLCASSLRTLAGEAQYFGPGTRLTVT.

The chain joins TRBV27 to TRBJ1-2, with D unclear. Germline V CDR1 and CDR2: MNHEY, SMNVEV (reference sequence). Trimming stripped 6 bases from V and 0 bases from J, with 8 bases between. The CDR3 sequence is 13 residues long. CDR3 DNA: TGTGCCAGCAGCCGGAGAGCTAACTATGGCTACACCTTC. It translates to CASSRRANYGYTF.

The CDR3 here is CASSGTTTTDTQYF. CDR3 nucleotides: TGTGCCAGCAGCGGGACTACGACCACAGATACGCAGTATTTT. The chain couples TRBV7-9 to TRBJ2-3, with 7 positions matching TRBD2. The CDR3 has 14 residues. Trimming removed 5 bases from V and 2 bases from J; junction bases left unmatched: 4. CDR1 is SEHNR, CDR2 FQNEAQ, per germline (reference sequence).

V gene TRBV18 combines with J gene TRBJ2-1; D is uncertain. The germline V and J ends were trimmed by 3 bases and 4 bases, with 7 bases remaining between them. This CDR3 region has 13 residues. CDR1 and CDR2 (germline): KGHSH, LQKENI. The CDR3 nucleotides are TGTGCCAGCTCACCGCCGTCGTACAATGAGCAGTTCTTC. This gives the protein CASSPPSYNEQFF.

V and J are TRBV7-9 and TRBJ2-1; D is ambiguous. Germline V lookup: CDR1 SEHNR, CDR2 FQNEAQ (reference sequence). The CDR3 loop spans 14 amino acids. V was clipped by 1 base and J by 6 bases, with 10 bases between them. The CDR3 protein is CASSLDLGINEQFF. In DNA form, the CDR3 reads TGTGCCAGCAGCTTAGATTTGGGAATCAATGAGCAGTTCTTC.

In this sample, this clone turned up once. CDR3 in amino acids: CASSDTGELFF. CDR3 coding DNA: TGTGCCAGCTCAGACACCGGGGAGCTGTTTTTT. This sequence joins TRBV18 and TRBJ2-2; D remains ambiguous. Germline CDR1 KGHSH, CDR2 LQKENI. V was shortened by 5 bases and J by 3 bases, with 1 base between the two germline ends. The CDR3 sequence is 11 residues long.

This clone was seen a single time. The chain links TRBV6-1 to TRBJ1-2; D may be TRBD1 (5 bases). This CDR3 comprises 13 residues. From germline, CDR1 is MNHNS and CDR2 SASEGT. Trimming stripped 6 bases from V and 0 bases from J, with 8 bases between. CDR3 sequence (DNA): TGTGCCAGCAGCGGGGGAGCTAACTATGGCTACACCTTC. This encodes CASSGGANYGYTF.

The rearrangement joins TRBV2 to TRBJ1-3; D may be TRBD1 (5 bases). The V gene's germline CDR1 is SNHLY and CDR2 FYNNEI. The CDR3 length is 15 residues. The V gene lost 4 bases and the J gene lost 0 bases, with 10 bases spanning the gap. CDR3 bases: TGTGCCAGCAGTGGCGGACAAAGCTCTGGAAACACCATATATTTT. Amino acids: CASSGGQSSGNTIYF.

This clone was observed a handful of times. V and J are TRBV5-1 and TRBJ1-2; D gene unclear. V lost 4 bases, J lost 7 bases, and 17 bases lay in between. CDR1 is SGHRS, CDR2 YFSETQ, per germline. The CDR3 has 14 amino acids. CDR3 residues: CASSQMWVGGGYTF. The DNA for the CDR3 is TGCGCCAGCAGCCAGATGTGGGTAGGCGGTGGCTACACCTTC. Looking up the rest from reference TRBV5-1 and TRBJ1-2 gives the full variable domain: KAGVTQTPRYLIKTRGQQVTLSCSPISGHRSVSWYQQTPGQGLQFLFEYFSETQRNKGNFPGRFSGRQFSNSRSEMNVSTLELGDSALYLCASSQMWVGGGYTFGSGTRLTVV.

The V gene is TRBV27, the J gene TRBJ2-5, with unresolved D. Germline values: CDR1 MNHEY, CDR2 SMNVEV (reference sequence). The CDR3 has 13 amino acids. V was cut by 5 bases and J by 5 bases, with 12 bases left in between. The CDR3 loop reads CASSPPASETQYF. DNA for the CDR3: TGTGCCAGCAGTCCCCCGGCGTCGGAGACCCAGTACTTC.

V and J are TRBV7-9 and TRBJ2-5; tentatively, D is TRBD1 or TRBD2 (7 bases each). Trimming cost V 5 bases and J 1 base, with 14 bases left between them. CDR3 length: 15 residues. Germline V gene sequence: CDR1 SEHNR, CDR2 FQNEAQ (reference sequence). CDR3 bases: TGTGCCAGCAGCCAGGGGGGGCCTTCCCAAGAGACCCAGTACTTC. Translated: CASSQGGPSQETQYF.

The DNA of the CDR3 is TGTGCCAGCAGTGAAGGGCCAGGGGATCAGCCCCAGCATTTT. Translating it yields CASSEGPGDQPQHF. This chain connects TRBV6-1 to TRBJ1-5, with D perhaps matching TRBD1 (6 bases). The CDR3 loop spans 14 amino acids. The ends were cut back, 1 base at V and 5 bases at J, with 9 bases in the middle. CDR1 MNHNS and CDR2 SASEGT come from the germline V gene.

This clone was seen only once. The chain joins TRBV21-1 to TRBJ1-2. TRBV21-1 is tagged as a pseudogene. The CDR3 consists of 14 residues. In DNA form, the CDR3 reads TGTGCCAGCAGCCCCCGGGGGCAGCCCTATGGCTACACCTTC. As protein: CASSPRGQPYGYTF.

The chain employs TRBV10-3 and TRBJ2-7, with D perhaps matching TRBD1 (6 bases). The CDR3 has 13 amino acids. V shed 6 bases and J shed 3 bases, with 12 bases lying between them. Germline V gives CDR1 ENHRY, CDR2 SYGVKD. The CDR3 DNA reads TGTGCCATCAGCCCTCAGGGACACTACGAGCAGTACTTC. This translates into CAISPQGHYEQYF.